Presented here are 23 T cell receptor beta chains from one specimen sequenced in a study of T cells expressing NK-cell markers. Using the 5' RACE reads, TCRdb records one entry per CDR3 protein without DNA. The record lists under 200,000 distinct CDR3 sequences, of which the ten most abundant hold under 20%. The sample comprised blood T cells: a sorted CD56 or NKG2C T cell subset, CD4+ or CD8+ T cells, or bulk PBMC T cells (not recorded which). The receptor set was obtained from a woman between 18 and 75 years old in good health.

The chain is built from TRBV24-1 and TRBJ2-1. CDR1 and CDR2 (germline): KGHDR, SFDVKD. There are 13 residues in the CDR3. CDR3 protein: CATSDPQRNEQFF.

The chain couples TRBV5-1 to TRBJ2-3; TCRdb calls TRBD1, which cannot be checked without DNA. The CDR3 contains 17 residues. Germline V gene lookup returns CDR1 SGHRS and CDR2 YFSETQ. The CDR3: CASSSVSRGSFTDTQYF.

The V and J genes are TRBV2 and TRBJ2-7; the TCRdb D gene call, TRBD1, has no DNA to confirm it. Germline V CDR1 and CDR2: SNHLY, FYNNEI. The CDR3 contains 11 residues. The CDR3 loop is CASSAWDRQYF.

The chain recombines TRBV7-3 with TRBJ2-1. CDR3 length: 13 amino acids. Germline-derived CDR1 and CDR2 are SGHTA and FQGTGA. CDR3 region: CASSSTIYNEQFF.

The J gene is TRBJ2-1, the V gene TRBV5-1. This CDR3 has 14 residues. Per the germline V gene, CDR1 is SGHRS and CDR2 is YFSETQ. CDR3 sequence: CASSLVKGNNEQFF.

V is TRBV20-1 and J is TRBJ1-1. Germline V gives CDR1 DFQATT, CDR2 SNEGSKA (reference sequence). This CDR3 is built from 14 residues. The CDR3 here is CSARDGVMNTEAFF.

The chain couples TRBV6-1 to TRBJ2-5; TCRdb's D gene call, TRBD2, goes unchecked for lack of DNA. The germline V gene has CDR1 MNHNS and CDR2 SASEGT. This CDR3 has 15 amino acids. This CDR3 is CASSASGGSLGTQYF.

The CDR3 is CSGLAGPTYNEQFF. J is TRBJ2-1 and V is TRBV20-1; TCRdb's D call of TRBD2 is untestable without DNA. The germline V gene has CDR1 DFQATT and CDR2 SNEGSKA (reference sequence). CDR3 length equals 14 residues.

The chain employs TRBV20-1 and TRBJ2-1; no DNA is available, so the TRBD1 call from TCRdb remains unchecked. This CDR3 is 16 amino acids long. Per germline, CDR1 DFQATT and CDR2 SNEGSKA (reference sequence). CDR3 region: CSARDGDTSSYNEQFF.

This CDR3 is CASSAGGNPQETQYF. The chain couples TRBV2 to TRBJ2-5; there is no DNA to check the TCRdb D call of TRBD1. CDR3 length equals 15 residues. Germline CDR1 is SNHLY and CDR2 is FYNNEI.

The chain combines TRBV11-2 with TRBJ2-3; with no DNA, the TCRdb D assignment of TRBD2 cannot be verified. This CDR3 has 17 amino acids. CDR1 and CDR2 from the germline V gene are SGHAT and FQNNGV. CDR3 protein: CASSLVFAGASTDTQYF.

V and J are TRBV2 and TRBJ2-5; the D call from TCRdb, TRBD1, cannot be confirmed without DNA. The V gene's germline CDR1 is SNHLY and CDR2 FYNNEI. CDR3 length: 14 residues. CDR3 sequence: CASSRTGGSETQYF.

The V call is TRBV10-3, the J call TRBJ2-7; TCRdb's D gene call, TRBD1, goes unchecked for lack of DNA. The CDR3 runs 14 residues. From germline, CDR1 is ENHRY and CDR2 SYGVKD. CDR3 sequence reads: CATGGRQIPYEQYF.

V gene TRBV12-3 or TRBV12-4 combines with J gene TRBJ1-6; no DNA is available, so the TRBD1 call from TCRdb remains unchecked. This CDR3 contains 14 residues. This CDR3 reads CASTTGVNNSPLHF.

V gene TRBV12-3 or TRBV12-4 combines with J gene TRBJ1-6; the TRBD1 assignment by TCRdb is unverifiable without DNA. The CDR3 is 15 residues long. CDR3 protein: CASSLGGTGNSPLHF.

This chain connects TRBV12-3 or TRBV12-4 to TRBJ2-1; TCRdb's D gene call, TRBD1, goes unchecked for lack of DNA. The CDR3 extends over 14 amino acids. The CDR3 sequence is CASSLQGADNEQFF.

The V and J genes are TRBV9 and TRBJ1-5; the TCRdb D gene call, TRBD1, has no DNA to confirm it. From germline, CDR1 is SGDLS and CDR2 YYNGEE. The CDR3 is made up of 14 amino acids. This CDR3 reads CASSEWAGNQPQHF.

The chain carries TRBV27 and TRBJ2-7; TCRdb designates TRBD1, a call that cannot be tested without DNA. This CDR3 comprises 15 residues. The germline gives CDR1 MNHEY, CDR2 SMNVEV (reference sequence). CDR3 protein: CASSLPGQGTYEQYF.

The gene calls are TRBV20-1 and TRBJ1-1; TCRdb indicates TRBD1, and absent DNA this call remains unverified. The CDR3 sequence is 14 residues long. Germline V lookup: CDR1 DFQATT, CDR2 SNEGSKA (reference sequence). This CDR3 reads CSARLSRPGETAFF.

This chain links TRBV4-2 with TRBJ2-2; the TCRdb D gene call, TRBD1, has no DNA to confirm it. Germline assignment: CDR1 LGHNA and CDR2 YNFKEQ. The CDR3 runs 15 residues. CDR3 protein: CASSRGQASTGELFF.

The rearrangement links TRBV6-1 to TRBJ1-2; TCRdb returns TRBD1, unconfirmable since there is no DNA. Germline V gives CDR1 MNHNS, CDR2 SASEGT. This CDR3 is built from 14 residues. The CDR3 sequence: CATLREGQNYGYTF.

This sequence joins TRBV7-6 and TRBJ2-1; the D gene TCRdb calls, TRBD2, cannot be checked with no DNA. The CDR3 is made up of 15 amino acids. Germline V CDR1 and CDR2: SGHVS, FNYEAQ. CDR3 region: CASSTTSGLYNEQFF. Full variable domain (remainder filled in from reference TRBV7-6 and TRBJ2-1): GAGVSQSPRYKVTKRGQDVALRCDPISGHVSLYWYRQALGQGPEFLTYFNYEAQQDKSGLPNDRFSAERPEGSISTLTIQRTEQRDSAMYRCASSTTSGLYNEQFFGPGTRLTVL.

The J gene is TRBJ2-2, the V gene TRBV20-1; there is no DNA to check the TCRdb D call of TRBD2. The CDR3 runs 14 residues. Germline CDR1 DFQATT, CDR2 SNEGSKA (reference sequence). The CDR3 region is CSASREGHFGELFF.